What follows are 4 T cell receptor beta chains derived from one specimen sequenced in a study of post-analysis software for immune sequencing data (dated by TCRdb to the mid-2010s). Study-wide conclusions, independent of this receptor: Significantly higher frequencies in patients than in controls were found for five or six TRBV segments, including TRBV5-6, TRBV5-1 and TRBV20-1.

Their target antigens are unknown. The protocol used for the library was PCR. Reads for this sample came from an Illumina HiSeq 2500. To reduce PCR and sequencing biases, unique molecular identifiers were incorporated into the TCR beta cDNA libraries. TCRdb passed the public sequencing reads through fastp at Q25 and MiXCR, retaining productive beta sequences. Rows are combined by CDR3 protein, so each entry shows the most common genes and DNA. The sample table shows 350,000 to 500,000 distinct CDR3 sequences, and approximately 39% are seen once. The top ten constitute 7.6% of the sample. The sample was blood. These receptors all come from a girl aged 2 to 10 with multiple sclerosis.

In regard to this clonotype: At one of its ends the junction is not consistent with the germline gene, which may arise from a read error. The chain has TRBV6-2 or TRBV6-3 and TRBJ2-5, with D perhaps TRBD2 (5 bases). Matching the DNA end better, TRBJ2-7 makes the J call doubtful. Germline loops: CDR1 MNHEY, CDR2 SVGEGT. The CDR3 consists of 12 residues. The CDR3 bases are TGTGCCTGCAGCCAAACTAGTTTCGAGCAGTACTTC. This codes for CACSQTSFEQYF.

This clonotype was picked up one time. The genes are TRBV20-1 and TRBJ1-2; D uncertain. Trimming took off 7 bases at V and 5 bases at J, with 5 bases between the two ends. The CDR3 has 9 residues. From germline, CDR1 is DFQATT and CDR2 SNEGSKA (reference sequence). The DNA of the CDR3 is TGCAGTGTGGGGTATGGCTACACCTTC. Translation: CSVGYGYTF.

This sequence joins TRBV7-9 and TRBJ2-5, with D perhaps matching TRBD1 or TRBD2 (5 bases each). This CDR3 is 17 amino acids long. The V gene's germline CDR1 is SEHNR and CDR2 FQNEAQ (reference sequence). V was clipped by 6 bases and J by 3 bases, with 23 bases between them. CDR3 coding DNA: TGTGCCAGCAGTACCTCCTCGATACTAGGGGAGAAAGAGACCCAGTACTTC. Translation gives CASSTSSILGEKETQYF. Variable domain in full (rest from reference TRBV7-9 and TRBJ2-5): DTGVSQNPRHKITKRGQNVTFRCDPISEHNRLYWYRQTLGQGPEFLTYFQNEAQLEKSRLLSDRFSAERPKGSFSTLEIQRTEQGDSAMYLCASSTSSILGEKETQYFGPGTRLLVL.

This clonotype was counted once. V gene TRBV28 combines with J gene TRBJ2-1; 8 bases map to TRBD1. The CDR3 sequence is 13 residues long. The trim removed 3 bases at V and 10 bases at J, leaving 5 bases unmatched. Germline V gene data show CDR1 as MDHEN and CDR2 as SYDVKM. The CDR3 is CASSFPTGVEQFF. CDR3 nucleotides: TGTGCCAGCAGTTTCCCGACAGGGGTCGAGCAGTTCTTC. The complete variable domain, with remaining parts taken from reference TRBV28 and TRBJ2-1, reads DVKVTQSSRYLVKRTGEKVFLECVQDMDHENMFWYRQDPGLGLRLIYFSYDVKMKEKGDIPEGYSVSREKKERFSLILESASTNQTSMYLCASSFPTGVEQFFGPGTRLTVL.